This record covers a single TCR beta chain. Antigen specificity is unknown. V dropped 5 bases and J dropped 3; count of bases not matched to a gene: 3. The CDR3 consists of 15 residues. MiXCR, run by TCRdb on the 5' RACE reads, gives a single entry per CDR3 protein. The sample contains about 120,000 distinct CDR3 sequences, approximately 7.1% of which appear only once. The data are from a study of T cells after yellow fever vaccination. Study-level background: Low-cell-number fractions were prepared with SMART-Seq v4 Ultra Low Input.

General observations from the study: Weaker overall was a secondary response that nonetheless peaked faster, on day 5 versus 15. Booster samples showed a return of most primary-vaccination clones (under 97% CD4, approximately 88% CD8). The study noted that FACS-sorted repertoires could contain abundant clonotypes contaminating from the bulk population.

Sequencing used CD4+ T cells sorted from PBMCs, obtained roughly 46 days after the first yellow fever vaccination. This chain links TRBV12-3 or TRBV12-4 with TRBJ2-1, with TRBD2 matching 11 bases. This receptor was identified in a man aged 18-30 years who received the YFV17D yellow fever vaccine. The CDR3: CASSTTSGGYNEQFF. CDR3 nucleotides: TGTGCCAGCAGTACTACTAGCGGGGGCTACAATGAGCAGTTCTTC.